This entry lists 28 T cell receptor beta chains sequenced from one sample in a study of blood T cell repertoires in COVID-19. Clones were sequenced by immunoSEQ multiplex PCR, and TCRdb holds only the in-frame ones, with some missing. The table has roughly 60,000 clones, approximately 88% seen once; the top ten hold roughly 3.6%. Sequencing was carried out using peripheral blood. These receptors were taken from a man aged 35 to 55 with COVID-19, enrolled during active disease.

This clone was recorded only once. The V call is TRBV24-1, the J call TRBJ1-5, with no clear D. In germline, CDR1 is KGHDR, CDR2 SFDVKD. V was clipped by 9 bases and J by 0 bases, with 8 bases between them. The CDR3 totals 13 residues. In DNA, the CDR3 is TGTGCCACCTCCTCTTATAGCAATCAGCCCCAGCATTTT. Translating it yields CATSSYSNQPQHF.

The chain carries TRBV28 and TRBJ1-4; 7 positions agree with TRBD1. Germline assignment: CDR1 MDHEN and CDR2 SYDVKM. The V segment lost 6 bases and the J segment 8 bases; nucleotides outside the gene matches: 9. The length of the CDR3 is 14 residues. The CDR3 here is CASSLTGFPEKLFF. In DNA form, the CDR3 reads TGTGCCAGCAGCCTGACAGGGTTTCCAGAAAAACTGTTTTTT.

This chain connects TRBV5-1 to TRBJ2-1, with D tentatively TRBD1 (6 bases). V lost 0 bases and J lost 5, with 15 bases in between. The CDR3 consists of 16 residues. Germline CDR1 is SGHRS and CDR2 is YFSETQ. The CDR3 reads CASSLESRDTDNEQFF. CDR3 bases: TGCGCCAGCAGCTTGGAGTCCCGGGACACAGACAATGAGCAGTTCTTC.

This sequence joins TRBV15 and TRBJ1-5; D not certain. Germline V gene sequence: CDR1 LNHNV, CDR2 YYDKDF (reference sequence). The CDR3 spans 15 residues. Deletions cut 0 bases from V and 5 bases from J, with 11 bases between. CDR3 sequence reads: CATSRDLGRDQPQHF. CDR3 in DNA: TGTGCCACCAGCAGAGATTTGGGGAGGGATCAGCCCCAGCATTTT.

The rearrangement links TRBV19 to TRBJ2-1; TRBD2 agrees at 12 bases. Germline assignment: CDR1 LNHDA and CDR2 SQIVND (reference sequence). This CDR3 has 18 residues. The junction had 13 bases not matched to a gene; V was cut back by 5 bases and J by 5 bases. CDR3 in DNA: TGTGCCAGTAGTTCAAGGACTAGCGGGGAACGAAAGAACAATGAGCAGTTCTTC. This codes for CASSSRTSGERKNNEQFF.

J is TRBJ1-5 and V is TRBV10-3; no clear D gene. This CDR3 has 13 residues. V was pared by 4 bases and J by 7 bases, with 11 bases between. Looked up from germline, CDR1 is ENHRY and CDR2 is SYGVKD. This chain's CDR3 is CAISVDSRQPQHF. CDR3 sequence (DNA): TGTGCCATCAGTGTTGATTCACGGCAGCCCCAGCATTTT.

This clone has a single count. V gene TRBV28 combines with J gene TRBJ1-2, with 7 bases identical to TRBD1. CDR1 and CDR2 (germline): MDHEN, SYDVKM. The CDR3 spans 15 residues. Germline trimming cut 7 bases from V and 4 bases from J; bases unmatched to any gene: 12. Here the CDR3 DNA reads TGTGCCAGCACTACCTCTTCCAAGGGGGCCTATGGCTACACCTTC. Translation: CASTTSSKGAYGYTF.

A single count supports this clone. V usage is TRBV7-8 and J usage is TRBJ2-1, with 8 nucleotides matching TRBD1. CDR1 is SGHVS and CDR2 is FQNEAQ in the germline V gene. V dropped 2 bases and J dropped 4; count of bases not matched to a gene: 1. This CDR3 has 14 amino acids. As DNA, the CDR3 is TGTGCCAGCAGCTTAAACAGGGGGTACAATGAGCAGTTCTTC. It codes for CASSLNRGYNEQFF.

The J gene is TRBJ1-1, the V gene TRBV10-3; D is uncertain. CDR3 length equals 14 residues. The V end was cut by 2 bases, the J end by 0 bases, with 7 bases between. Germline V gene sequence: CDR1 ENHRY, CDR2 SYGVKD. The CDR3 region is CAISETQVNTEAFF. In DNA form, the CDR3 reads TGTGCCATCAGTGAGACTCAGGTGAACACTGAAGCTTTCTTT.

This chain links TRBV6-1 with TRBJ2-7; the D is unclear. Trimming left V 2 bases short and J 6 bases short, with 5 bases between. Per the germline V gene, CDR1 is MNHNS and CDR2 is SASEGT. The CDR3 extends over 11 amino acids. CDR3 nucleotides: TGTGCCAGCAGTGAATTCAGCGAGCAGTACTTC. Amino acids: CASSEFSEQYF.

This clone was observed once. The CDR3 loop reads CASSLTITGGVAFF. CDR3 sequence (DNA): TGTGCCAGCAGTTTAACTATAACGGGAGGGGTAGCTTTCTTT. This chain joins TRBV28 and TRBJ1-1; D might be TRBD1 (5 bases). This CDR3 spans 14 amino acids. Germline loops: CDR1 MDHEN, CDR2 SYDVKM. Trimming took off 2 bases at V and 10 bases at J, with 17 bases between the two ends.

This clone has just a few counts. The CDR3 spells CASSFNSGGTEAFF. In DNA, the CDR3 is TGTGCCAGTAGCTTTAACTCCGGGGGCACTGAAGCTTTCTTT. V is TRBV19 and J is TRBJ1-1, with D perhaps TRBD1 (5 bases). The CDR3 covers 14 residues. Germline V gives CDR1 LNHDA, CDR2 SQIVND (reference sequence). V was shortened by 6 bases and J by 4 bases, with 15 bases between the two germline ends. Full variable domain (remainder filled in from reference TRBV19 and TRBJ1-1): DGGITQSPKYLFRKEGQNVTLSCEQNLNHDAMYWYRQDPGQGLRLIYYSQIVNDFQKGDIAEGYSVSREKKESFPLTVTSAQKNPTAFYLCASSFNSGGTEAFFGQGTRLTVV.

The chain combines TRBV10-1 with TRBJ2-7; 13 bases align to TRBD2. The junction had 0 bases not matched to a gene; V was cut back by 4 bases and J by 3 bases. This CDR3 spans 14 amino acids. Germline V gives CDR1 WNHNN, CDR2 SYGVQD (reference sequence). The chain's CDR3 is CASSGTSGGYEQYF. CDR3 DNA sequence: TGCGCCAGCAGTGGGACTAGCGGGGGCTACGAGCAGTACTTC.

The V call is TRBV19, the J call TRBJ1-6; tentative D call: TRBD1 (5 bases). This CDR3 comprises 17 residues. Germline V gives CDR1 LNHDA, CDR2 SQIVND (reference sequence). Trimming removed 3 bases at V and 0 bases at J, with 12 bases between. Here the CDR3 DNA reads TGTGCCAGTAGTATTATCCGGGGGAGCTCCTATAATTCACCCCTCCACTTT. Protein sequence: CASSIIRGSSYNSPLHF.

The V call is TRBV7-8, the J call TRBJ2-1; D perhaps matches TRBD2 (7 bases). The germline gives CDR1 SGHVS, CDR2 FQNEAQ. V lost 3 bases, J lost 2 bases, and 8 bases lay in between. The CDR3 runs to 14 residues. In DNA form, the CDR3 reads TGTGCCAGCAGCTTGGGGGGGCCCTACAATGAGCAGTTCTTC. Its translation: CASSLGGPYNEQFF.

The V call is TRBV27, the J call TRBJ2-3; TRBD2 aligns across 9 bases. The CDR3 contains 13 residues. The germline V gene has CDR1 MNHEY and CDR2 SMNVEV (reference sequence). Trimming at V came to 8 bases and at J to 6 bases, leaving 6 bases not matched to a gene. The CDR3 DNA is TGTGCCAGCCGGGCGGGAGGGAGTGATACGCAGTATTTT. Protein: CASRAGGSDTQYF.

The rearrangement joins TRBV19 to TRBJ2-3, with D maybe TRBD2 (5 bases). The germline V and J ends were trimmed by 5 bases and 2 bases, with 14 bases remaining between them. Germline V gives CDR1 LNHDA, CDR2 SQIVND (reference sequence). This CDR3 is 15 amino acids long. The CDR3, as DNA: TGTGCCAGTAGTCGGGAATTCAGGAACACAGATACGCAGTATTTT. Translation gives CASSREFRNTDTQYF.

The V and J genes are TRBV5-1 and TRBJ2-1, with D perhaps matching TRBD1 (5 bases). Per germline, CDR1 SGHRS and CDR2 YFSETQ. The CDR3 has 17 residues. Between the trimmed V and J ends, which lost 2 bases and 0 bases, there was a span of 15 bases. CDR3 in amino acids: CASSFPRRTHSYNEQFF. The CDR3 coding sequence is TGCGCCAGCAGCTTCCCTCGGCGGACACACTCCTACAATGAGCAGTTCTTC.

V is TRBV30 and J is TRBJ2-5; D is possibly TRBD1 (5 bases). From germline, CDR1 is GTSNPN and CDR2 SVGIG (reference sequence). The CDR3 runs 11 residues. Trimming stripped 3 bases from V and 4 bases from J, with 6 bases between. CDR3 residues: CAWRQGETQYF. In nucleotides, the CDR3 is TGTGCCTGGAGGCAGGGAGAGACCCAGTACTTC.

This clone turned up a few times. The chain uses TRBV5-4 and TRBJ2-3; TRBD1 is a possible D gene (6 bases). Germline CDR1 SGHNT, CDR2 YYREEE (reference sequence). The CDR3 is 15 residues long. Trimming cost V 4 bases and J 2 bases, with 14 bases left between them. The CDR3 protein is CASSPRGKLTDTQYF. CDR3 in DNA: TGTGCCAGCAGCCCGAGGGGGAAGCTCACAGATACGCAGTATTTT.

The chain links TRBV27 to TRBJ2-1, with 8 bases fitting TRBD1. The V and J ends lost 2 bases and 9 bases, in that order; junction bases with no gene match: 3. Germline V lookup: CDR1 MNHEY, CDR2 SMNVEV (reference sequence). CDR3 length equals 13 residues. The DNA for the CDR3 is TGTGCCAGCAGTTTAAGCAGGGGGCTTGAGCAGTTCTTC. Translating gives CASSLSRGLEQFF.

V usage is TRBV3-1 (or the pseudogene TRBV3-2) and J usage is TRBJ2-1; D call uncertain. CDR1 is LGHDT and CDR2 is YNNKEL in the germline V gene (reference sequence). Trimming cost V 0 bases and J 9 bases, with 6 bases left between them. CDR3 length: 12 amino acids. The CDR3 here is CASSQDLREQFF. The CDR3 bases are TGTGCCAGCAGCCAAGATCTCCGTGAGCAGTTCTTC.

This chain connects TRBV30 to TRBJ2-2, with 8 bases matching TRBD1. CDR1 and CDR2 (germline): GTSNPN, SVGIG (reference sequence). The CDR3 consists of 16 residues. Germline trimming cut 3 bases from V and 6 bases from J; bases unmatched to any gene: 12. CDR3 nucleotide sequence: TGTGCCTGGAGGGCGACAGGGGCCGTCTTCGCCGGGGAGCTGTTTTTT. Translation gives CAWRATGAVFAGELFF. The variable domain in full, with the rest retrieved from reference TRBV30 and TRBJ2-2, is SQTIHQWPATLVQPVGSPLSLECTVEGTSNPNLYWYRQAAGRGLQLLFYSVGIGQISSEVPQNLSASRPQDRQFILSSKKLLLSDSGFYLCAWRATGAVFAGELFFGEGSRLTVL.

The chain carries TRBV7-9 and TRBJ1-1; D not certain. CDR3 length equals 12 residues. Germline CDR1 and CDR2: SEHNR and FQNEAQ (reference sequence). V gave up 0 bases and J gave up 11 bases, with 10 bases separating them. The CDR3 sequence is CASSLAGLGAFF. The CDR3 region has the DNA TGTGCCAGCAGCTTAGCGGGTCTCGGGGCTTTCTTT.

J is TRBJ2-3 and V is TRBV6-2 or TRBV6-3; 10 bases are shared with TRBD2. Germline lookup yields CDR1 MNHEY and CDR2 SVGEGT. The junction had 8 bases not matched to a gene; V was cut back by 6 bases and J by 2 bases. This CDR3 contains 16 residues. CDR3 region: CASSPTSGVTTDTQYF. Here the CDR3 DNA reads TGTGCCAGCAGCCCTACTAGCGGGGTAACCACAGATACGCAGTATTTT.

The J gene is TRBJ2-3, the V gene TRBV30, with 8 bases identical to TRBD2. The CDR3 has 15 residues. V was clipped by 5 bases and J by 2 bases; unmatched bases: 9. Per germline, CDR1 GTSNPN and CDR2 SVGIG (reference sequence). CDR3 bases: TGTGCCTGGGGTTGGGGCGGGGGGTTCACAGATACGCAGTATTTT. This encodes CAWGWGGGFTDTQYF. Full variable domain (rest looked up from reference TRBV30 and TRBJ2-3): SQTIHQWPATLVQPVGSPLSLECTVEGTSNPNLYWYRQAAGRGLQLLFYSVGIGQISSEVPQNLSASRPQDRQFILSSKKLLLSDSGFYLCAWGWGGGFTDTQYFGPGTRLTVL.

The J gene is TRBJ1-3, the V gene TRBV10-3; weak D call: TRBD1 (5 bases). The CDR3 consists of 16 residues. V lost 6 bases to trimming and J lost 2 bases, with 17 bases between them. Germline lookup yields CDR1 ENHRY and CDR2 SYGVKD. CDR3 in amino acids: CAIRPEPAGTGNTIYF. DNA for the CDR3: TGTGCCATCAGGCCGGAACCAGCAGGGACTGGAAACACCATATATTTT.

The chain has TRBV2 and TRBJ1-3; D is uncertain. The CDR3 runs 13 residues. The germline V and J ends were trimmed by 8 bases and 2 bases, with 10 bases remaining between them. Germline CDR1 SNHLY, CDR2 FYNNEI. The CDR3 reads CASGRETGNTIYF. CDR3 nucleotides: TGTGCCAGCGGTAGAGAAACTGGAAACACCATATATTTT.